Listed here are 32 T cell receptor beta chains from one sample, sequenced in a study of CD8+CD57+ T cells in acquired aplastic anemia. CDR3 and TCR beta VDJ profiling relied on genomic DNA as the template. TCRdb fed the reads into MiXCR, producing one record per CDR3 protein. This sample yields roughly 100,000 distinct CDR3 sequences, of which 65% to 70% are seen a single time; 55% to 65% belongs to the top ten. All patients picked for sequencing had shown, by flow cytometry, an expansion of CD8+CD57+ cells. Source material: sorted CD4+, CD8+, or CD8+CD57+ T cells (not recorded which) from PBMCs. The receptors come from a human donor with aplastic anemia.

V is TRBV20-1 and J is TRBJ2-5; the D is unclear. V gave up 2 bases and J gave up 5 bases, with 18 bases separating them. The V gene's germline CDR1 is DFQATT and CDR2 SNEGSKA (reference sequence). The CDR3 has 15 amino acids. The CDR3 DNA follows: TGCAGTGCTAGAAAGGGCAGCGCCCAAGGGGAGACCCAGTACTTC. The encoded protein is CSARKGSAQGETQYF.

This rearrangement joins TRBV19 to TRBJ2-7, with D possibly being TRBD2 (6 bases). The CDR3 totals 12 residues. Trimming removed 6 bases at V and 1 base at J, with 7 bases between. The germline gives CDR1 LNHDA, CDR2 SQIVND (reference sequence). The CDR3 region is CASRGLSYEQYF. CDR3 nucleotides: TGTGCCAGTAGGGGACTGTCCTACGAGCAGTACTTC.

The J gene is TRBJ2-7, the V gene TRBV10-3; tentatively, D is TRBD1 (6 bases). This CDR3 is 13 amino acids long. Germline CDR1 and CDR2: ENHRY and SYGVKD. V lost 0 bases and J 7 bases, leaving 10 bases between the germline ends. As DNA, the CDR3 is TGTGCCATCAGTGAGTCGGTAGGGGGAGAGCAGTACTTC. Translated, it gives CAISESVGGEQYF.

The chain joins TRBV12-5 to TRBJ1-1; TRBD1 is a possible D gene (5 bases). Germline CDR1 LGHNT, CDR2 FRNRAP. Trimming took 3 bases from V and 7 from J, leaving 6 bases between them. The CDR3 has 11 amino acids. The CDR3 DNA is TGTGCTAGTGGTTTAGGGGATGAAGCTTTCTTT. Protein sequence: CASGLGDEAFF.

The chain links TRBV7-9 to TRBJ2-1, with D perhaps TRBD1 or TRBD2 (5 bases each). Per germline, CDR1 SEHNR and CDR2 FQNEAQ (reference sequence). Deletions cut 8 bases from V and 4 bases from J, with 12 bases between. This CDR3 is built from 13 residues. CDR3 sequence (DNA): TGTGCCAGCCGGGACGGAGAATACAATGAGCAGTTCTTC. Amino acids: CASRDGEYNEQFF.

V gene TRBV2 combines with J gene TRBJ2-1; 7 bases map to TRBD2. Germline V CDR1 and CDR2: SNHLY, FYNNEI. V lost 3 bases to trimming and J lost 7 bases; unmatched junction nucleotides: 6. The CDR3 is made up of 14 amino acids. Here the CDR3 DNA reads TGTGCCAGCAGTGACCCGGCGGGGGATAATGAGCAGTTCTTC. Translation: CASSDPAGDNEQFF.

The V call is TRBV24-1, the J call TRBJ2-3; D is unresolved. This CDR3 has 12 residues. V dropped 5 bases and J dropped 5 bases, with 7 bases sitting between them. Per the germline V gene, CDR1 is KGHDR and CDR2 is SFDVKD. CDR3 coding DNA: TGTGCCACCAGTGTCTTGGGAGATACGCAGTATTTT. Translation gives CATSVLGDTQYF.

The chain employs TRBV29-1 and TRBJ1-1; no clear D. The germline V gene encodes CDR1 SQVTM and CDR2 ANQGSEA. Trimming removed 2 bases at V and 0 bases at J, with 10 bases between. The CDR3 consists of 14 residues. The CDR3 loop reads CSVESVGLNTEAFF. CDR3 bases: TGCAGCGTTGAAAGCGTCGGACTGAACACTGAAGCTTTCTTT.

This clonotype appeared a single time. The rearrangement links TRBV7-6 to TRBJ1-1, with D unresolved. V lost 1 base to trimming and J lost 3 bases, with 12 bases between them. Germline lookup yields CDR1 SGHVS and CDR2 FNYEAQ. The CDR3 extends over 15 amino acids. As DNA, the CDR3 is TGTGCCAGCAGCTTAGGGACCGCCGATTACACTGAAGCTTTCTTT. It encodes CASSLGTADYTEAFF.

This clonotype was counted a few times. This may be a read error: a much more frequent sequence differs by one nucleotide. The V gene is TRBV5-6, the J gene TRBJ2-1; TRBD2 might be the D (5 bases). The CDR3 has 13 amino acids. Germline assignment: CDR1 SGHDT and CDR2 YYEEEE. The CDR3 reads CACSLASGNEQFF. The CDR3 nucleotides read TGTGCCTGCAGCTTGGCCTCGGGGAATGAGCAGTTCTTC.

This chain connects TRBV29-1 to TRBJ2-1, with 8 bases matching TRBD2. CDR1 SQVTM and CDR2 ANQGSEA come from the germline V gene. This CDR3 has 12 residues. V shed 2 bases and J 8 bases; nucleotides not matched to a gene: 2. The CDR3 coding sequence is TGCAGCGTTGAACTAGCGGGCGATGAGCAGTTCTTC. It yields the protein CSVELAGDEQFF.

V usage is TRBV2 and J usage is TRBJ2-7, with 10 bases matching TRBD2. V was pared by 8 bases and J by 6 bases, with 10 bases of the junction left unmatched. The CDR3 covers 14 residues. Germline CDR1 reads SNHLY; CDR2 reads FYNNEI. The CDR3, as DNA: TGTGCCAGCGAAGCGGGAGGGCCTAGTTCCGAGCAGTACTTC. The encoded protein is CASEAGGPSSEQYF.

This clonotype was seen a single time. The chain combines TRBV15 with TRBJ2-1; no reliable D call. The CDR3 is 13 residues long. The V gene's germline CDR1 is LNHNV and CDR2 YYDKDF (reference sequence). V was clipped by 2 bases and J by 3 bases, with 5 bases between them. CDR3 nucleotides: TGTGCCACCAGCAGATTTGGCTACAATGAGCAGTTCTTC. Amino acids: CATSRFGYNEQFF.

J is TRBJ1-2 and V is TRBV10-2, with D unresolved. CDR1 WSHSY and CDR2 SAAADI come from the germline V gene. Trimming pared 2 bases from V and 2 bases from J, leaving 9 bases between. This CDR3 is 14 amino acids long. The chain's CDR3 is CASSERGSNYGYTF. CDR3 nucleotide sequence: TGCGCCAGCAGTGAGAGAGGGTCCAACTATGGCTACACCTTC.

The chain has TRBV20-1 and TRBJ1-6; D call uncertain. The CDR3 extends over 14 amino acids. Trimming stripped 1 base from V and 7 bases from J, with 11 bases between. Per the germline V gene, CDR1 is DFQATT and CDR2 is SNEGSKA (reference sequence). CDR3 region: CSARAEPRNSPLHF. The CDR3 bases are TGCAGTGCTAGAGCCGAGCCACGCAATTCACCCCTCCACTTT.

The J gene is TRBJ1-2, the V gene TRBV12-3 or TRBV12-4; TRBD1 is a possible D gene (5 bases). V lost 0 bases and J lost 7, with 24 bases in between. The CDR3 is 18 residues long. CDR3 sequence reads: CASSLAGTTLIYKGGYTF. The CDR3 DNA is TGTGCCAGCAGTTTAGCCGGGACGACTCTTATATATAAGGGTGGCTACACCTTC.

This clonotype was seen a handful of times. The CDR3 nucleotides read TGTGCCAGCAGCTTGGCCAACACTGAAGCTTTCTTT. Translating gives CASSLANTEAFF. The rearrangement links TRBV5-4 to TRBJ1-1; D gene uncertain. Germline CDR1 SGHNT, CDR2 YYREEE (reference sequence). V lost 0 bases to trimming and J lost 2 bases, with 2 bases between them. This CDR3 is 12 amino acids long.

The chain uses TRBV15 and TRBJ2-7, with 7 nucleotides matching TRBD2. Trimming cost V 3 bases and J 5 bases; bases outside gene matches: 7. This CDR3 is built from 14 residues. Germline CDR1 reads LNHNV; CDR2 reads YYDKDF (reference sequence). This CDR3 is CATSRVRGGNEQYF. For the CDR3, the DNA is TGTGCCACCAGCAGGGTTAGGGGAGGGAACGAGCAGTACTTC.

This clonotype showed up many times. The chain recombines TRBV2 with TRBJ2-3, with D possibly being TRBD2 (6 bases). Germline V CDR1 and CDR2: SNHLY, FYNNEI. Trimming took off 8 bases at V and 3 bases at J, with 15 bases between the two ends. The CDR3 runs to 14 residues. CDR3 in DNA: TGTGCCAGCCAGGACGACCGGGGGACAGATACGCAGTATTTT. Translation gives CASQDDRGTDTQYF.

This clonotype was observed a handful of times. This rearrangement joins TRBV10-2 to TRBJ2-5; 14 nucleotides agree with TRBD2. After removal of 6 bases from V and 5 bases from J, the junction contained 5 bases not matched to a gene. CDR3 size: 15 residues. Germline CDR1 WSHSY, CDR2 SAAADI. The CDR3 loop reads CASRGTSGSTETQYF. Here the CDR3 DNA reads TGCGCCAGCAGAGGGACTAGCGGGAGCACGGAGACCCAGTACTTC.

The genes are TRBV20-1 and TRBJ2-5; D remains unclear. V was pared by 4 bases and J by 5 bases, with 8 bases between. The CDR3 is 11 amino acids. Germline V gene data show CDR1 as DFQATT and CDR2 as SNEGSKA (reference sequence). CDR3 DNA sequence: TGCAGTGCTACTAGACGGGAGACCCAGTACTTC. Translation gives CSATRRETQYF.

This chain joins TRBV20-1 and TRBJ2-7; 8 bases map to TRBD2. V dropped 4 bases and J dropped 7; count of bases not matched to a gene: 12. Germline loops: CDR1 DFQATT, CDR2 SNEGSKA (reference sequence). CDR3 length: 14 amino acids. The CDR3: CSATPGGAVREQYF. The DNA for the CDR3 is TGCAGTGCTACTCCCGGGGGGGCAGTTCGGGAGCAGTACTTC.

This clonotype was detected once. The chain uses TRBV11-1 and TRBJ2-1, with D maybe TRBD2 (5 bases). V shed 2 bases and J shed 10 bases, with 15 bases lying between them. This CDR3 has 14 amino acids. From germline, CDR1 is SGHAT and CDR2 FQDESV (reference sequence). The DNA of the CDR3 is TGTGCCAGCAGCTTAAGGGAGTTGTTTTCCGAGCAGTTCTTC. Encoded protein: CASSLRELFSEQFF.

The chain couples TRBV2 to TRBJ2-2; TRBD1 might be the D (5 bases). Trimming shortened V by 6 bases and J by 2 bases, and 10 bases separated the two germline ends. Germline V gene data show CDR1 as SNHLY and CDR2 as FYNNEI. This CDR3 is built from 14 residues. CDR3 protein: CASRNQGNTGELFF. The CDR3 DNA sequence: TGTGCCAGCAGAAACCAGGGAAACACCGGGGAGCTGTTTTTT.

In its sample, this clonotype was seen a few times. The rearrangement links TRBV10-2 to TRBJ2-6; D is undetermined. There are 14 residues in the CDR3. Per the germline V gene, CDR1 is WSHSY and CDR2 is SAAADI. With 4 bases removed from V and 2 bases from J, the gap between germline ends came to 6 bases. The CDR3 coding sequence is TGCGCCAGCAGTGCTGGGCCTGGGGCCAACGTCCTGACTTTC. Protein: CASSAGPGANVLTF.

This chain uses TRBV9 with TRBJ2-1; 14 bases match TRBD2. Per the germline V gene, CDR1 is SGDLS and CDR2 is YYNGEE. With V trimmed by 3 bases and J by 7 bases, 9 bases remained unmatched. The CDR3 covers 17 residues. The DNA of the CDR3 is TGTGCCAGCAGCGGGCCGGGACTAGCGGGGGTCGGGAATGAGCAGTTCTTC. It codes for CASSGPGLAGVGNEQFF.

In its sample, this clonotype was seen many times. V gene TRBV9 combines with J gene TRBJ1-2, with D maybe TRBD1 (6 bases). V was cut by 3 bases and J by 2 bases, with 14 bases left in between. The V gene's germline CDR1 is SGDLS and CDR2 YYNGEE. This CDR3 contains 15 residues. In DNA form, the CDR3 reads TGTGCCAGCAGCGCACAGGGAGGACAGAACTATGGCTACACCTTC. Translated: CASSAQGGQNYGYTF.

In its sample, this clonotype was seen a few times. The rearrangement joins TRBV20-1 to TRBJ2-7; perhaps TRBD2 as D (5 bases). This CDR3 region has 15 residues. V dropped 0 bases and J dropped 4 bases, with 16 bases sitting between them. CDR1 is DFQATT and CDR2 is SNEGSKA in the germline V gene (reference sequence). The CDR3 protein is CSARDWTGGRYEQYF. The CDR3 DNA sequence: TGCAGTGCTAGAGATTGGACTGGCGGCCGGTACGAGCAGTACTTC.

There are a few counts of this clonotype. The V call is TRBV24-1, the J call TRBJ2-3; D is perhaps TRBD2 (6 bases). Trimming removed 9 bases from V and 0 bases from J, with 12 bases in between. The CDR3 is 14 residues long. The germline gives CDR1 KGHDR, CDR2 SFDVKD. The CDR3 sequence: CATGPAGSTDTQYF. DNA of the CDR3: TGTGCCACCGGGCCGGCGGGAAGCACAGATACGCAGTATTTT.

This clonotype came up a few times. The chain is built from TRBV10-3 and TRBJ1-6, with TRBD1 as a possible D gene (6 bases). The germline V gene has CDR1 ENHRY and CDR2 SYGVKD. The CDR3 has 13 amino acids. The V end was cut by 10 bases, the J end by 7 bases, with 14 bases between. The CDR3 nucleotides read TGTGCCAGCGGGTGGGGGGCGAATTCACCCCTCCACTTT. This codes for CASGWGANSPLHF.

The genes are TRBV7-3 and TRBJ2-3; tentative D call: TRBD2 (5 bases). Germline-derived CDR1 and CDR2 are SGHTA and FQGTGA. The length of the CDR3 is 16 residues. The germline V and J ends were trimmed by 2 bases and 2 bases, with 14 bases remaining between them. CDR3 loop: CASSLEGGRITDTQYF. CDR3 nucleotides: TGTGCCAGCAGCTTAGAGGGCGGGCGAATCACAGATACGCAGTATTTT.

The V gene is TRBV7-8, the J gene TRBJ2-7, with TRBD2 matching 7 bases. The CDR3 has 14 residues. Germline V gene data show CDR1 as SGHVS and CDR2 as FQNEAQ. J gave up 4 bases and V 3 bases, and 6 bases lay outside the gene matches. DNA of the CDR3: TGTGCCAGCAGCTTGACGGGACTATTATACGAGCAGTACTTC. It codes for CASSLTGLLYEQYF.